The subject of this entry is one TCR beta chain. The source of the sample is a study of T cell changes during pregnancy in multiple sclerosis. TCRdb's copy holds only in-frame clones and misses some; the assay was immunoSEQ multiplex PCR. This sample has about 43,000 clones, with under 95% found just once. Germline values: CDR1 MGHDK, CDR2 SYGVNS. The CDR3 covers 15 residues. The V end lost 5 bases, the J end lost 4 bases, and 15 bases lay between the germline ends. The sequenced sample consisted of PBMCs (not recorded whether the cells were cultured). This chain connects TRBV25-1 to TRBJ1-3; D unclear. This receptor was taken from a female donor with multiple sclerosis, enrolled in a pregnancy study. CDR3 in amino acids: CASSYPDLRGNTIYF. The CDR3 DNA reads as TGTGCCAGCAGTTACCCGGACTTAAGAGGAAACACCATATATTTT.